This T cell receptor beta chain emerged from a study of cytomegalovirus exposure and HLA in healthy donors. It was with 60 Vbeta and 13 Jbeta primers that the PCR ran. Data came from immunoSEQ multiplex PCR; TCRdb stores just in-frame clones and leaves some out. The sample table includes 60,000 or so clones. The CDR3 extends over 17 amino acids. Germline trimming cut 2 bases from V and 7 bases from J; bases unmatched to any gene: 8. Germline V gives CDR1 KGHSH, CDR2 LQKENI. The TCR originated in a woman between 18 and 29 years old in good health and CMV-seronegative. Sequencing was done on a sample of PBMCs. This rearrangement joins TRBV18 to TRBJ2-2; 12 bases agree with TRBD2. CDR3 bases: TGTGCCAGCTCACCAGCCCTAGCGGGAGGGCCTGGCGGGGAGCTGTTTTTT. This sequence encodes CASSPALAGGPGGELFF.